This is a list of T cell receptor beta chains from one sample in a study of OX40 agonist ivuxolimab in advanced cancers. TCRdb keeps only in-frame clones here, not all; method: immunoSEQ multiplex PCR. The table records tens of thousands of clones, 70% to 90% of them present only once. This specimen consisted of CD4+ or CD8+ T cells sorted from blood, obtained in a trial of the OX40 agonist ivuxolimab. The receptors shown here come from an adult with an advanced solid tumor such as melanoma, head and neck, liver or kidney cancer. Both conserved end residues are part of each CDR3. The D gene is left open where the match is weak. Clone size is shown for a subset of rows, as once, few, many or a class of expanded clone.

-	TRBV13	TRBD1	TRBJ1-2	CASSVGQGSGYTF	TGTGCCAGCAGCGTCGGACAGGGGAGTGGCTACACCTTC
-	TRBV2	TRBD1	TRBJ2-1	CARGTGIHEQFF	TGTGCCAGGGGGACAGGGATCCATGAGCAGTTCTTC
-	TRBV7-9	-	TRBJ2-2	CASSSGLHTGELFF	TGTGCCAGCAGCTCAGGGTTGCACACCGGGGAGCTGTTTTTT
few	TRBV5-6	-	TRBJ2-1	CASSWPDLNNEQFF	TGTGCCAGCAGTTGGCCGGATCTTAACAATGAGCAGTTCTTC
-	TRBV2	-	TRBJ2-1	CASRRSGAENEQFF	TGTGCCAGCAGGCGATCCGGGGCCGAAAATGAGCAGTTCTTC
many	TRBV27	-	TRBJ1-2	CASSPSGANYGYTF	TGTGCCAGCAGTCCTTCAGGAGCTAACTATGGCTACACCTTC
-	TRBV19	-	TRBJ1-2	CASSILGDGYTF	TGTGCCAGTAGTATCTTGGGTGATGGCTACACCTTC
-	TRBV19	-	TRBJ2-3	CASRGSSQTDTQYF	TGTGCCAGTAGAGGTTCATCCCAGACAGATACGCAGTATTTT
-	TRBV6-1	TRBD2	TRBJ2-4	CATRSGGASNIQYF	TGTGCCACGAGGAGCGGGGGGGCTTCAAACATTCAGTACTTC
few	TRBV2	-	TRBJ2-3	CASRKGLSSTDPDTQYF	TGTGCCAGCAGAAAGGGGCTCAGTAGCACTGATCCAGATACGCAGTATTTT
-	TRBV2	TRBD1	TRBJ1-1	CASRPFRAGGGTEAFF	TGTGCCAGCCGACCCTTCAGAGCAGGGGGAGGCACTGAAGCTTTCTTT
-	TRBV7-3	-	TRBJ2-2	CASSLAPGVAGELFF	TGTGCCAGCAGCTTGGCCCCAGGGGTAGCCGGGGAGCTGTTTTTT
-	TRBV5-1	TRBD2	TRBJ2-1	CASSLAVAGGRNEQFF	TGCGCCAGCAGCCTGGCCGTTGCGGGGGGGCGGAATGAGCAGTTCTTC
-	TRBV7-2	-	TRBJ2-5	CASSLGGAKTQYF	TGTGCCAGCAGCTTAGGGGGCGCGAAGACCCAGTACTTC
-	TRBV23-1	TRBD1	TRBJ1-5	CASSQPGTGVQPQHF	TGCGCCAGCAGTCAACCTGGGACAGGGGTTCAGCCCCAGCATTTT
-	TRBV5-1	-	TRBJ2-5	CASSHGRIQETQYF	TGCGCCAGTAGTCATGGGAGGATTCAAGAGACCCAGTACTTC
-	TRBV9	TRBD1	TRBJ2-7	CASSLGQGAYEQYF	TGTGCCAGCAGCCTGGGACAGGGGGCCTACGAGCAGTACTTC
once	TRBV19	-	TRBJ2-5	CASSIVASSSETQYF	TGTGCCAGTAGTATAGTTGCAAGCTCCTCGGAGACCCAGTACTTC
-	TRBV4-3	TRBD1	TRBJ2-1	CASSQSDRGPKNEQFF	TGCGCCAGCAGCCAATCTGACAGGGGCCCGAAGAATGAGCAGTTCTTC
few	TRBV19	-	TRBJ2-1	CASAQVGETNEQFF	TGTGCCAGTGCTCAAGTGGGGGAAACCAATGAGCAGTTCTTC
-	TRBV11-2	TRBD1	TRBJ1-2	CASSWAGTGAGYTF	TGTGCCAGCAGCTGGGCCGGGACAGGGGCAGGCTACACCTTC
-	TRBV9	TRBD1	TRBJ2-5	CASSPGQGRAATQYF	TGTGCCAGCAGCCCGGGACAGGGACGGGCGGCGACCCAGTACTTC
-	TRBV7-2	TRBD2	TRBJ2-1	CASRNSGRAYNEQFF	TGTGCCAGCAGGAATAGCGGGAGGGCCTACAATGAGCAGTTCTTC
-	TRBV19	-	TRBJ1-2	CASSIRAGRGYTF	TGTGCCAGTAGTATAAGGGCAGGGAGAGGCTACACCTTC
-	TRBV9	-	TRBJ2-2	CASSQAGGTGELFF	TGTGCCAGCAGCCAGGCTGGGGGAACCGGGGAGCTGTTTTTT
-	TRBV13	TRBD2	TRBJ2-5	CASSLAPSGRTETQYF	TGTGCCAGCAGCTTAGCTCCCAGCGGGAGGACGGAGACCCAGTACTTC
once	TRBV5-6	TRBD1	TRBJ1-4	CASSLRQGAWEKLFF	TGTGCCAGCAGCCTCCGACAGGGGGCGTGGGAAAAACTGTTTTTT
-	TRBV4-1	TRBD1	TRBJ2-5	CASRPAQGAGETQYF	TGCGCCAGCAGACCGGCACAGGGGGCCGGAGAGACCCAGTACTTC
once	TRBV6-7	-	TRBJ1-6	CASSYSTQLHPRNSPLHF	TGTGCCAGCAGTTACTCTACCCAGCTTCATCCTCGGAATTCACCCCTCCACTTT